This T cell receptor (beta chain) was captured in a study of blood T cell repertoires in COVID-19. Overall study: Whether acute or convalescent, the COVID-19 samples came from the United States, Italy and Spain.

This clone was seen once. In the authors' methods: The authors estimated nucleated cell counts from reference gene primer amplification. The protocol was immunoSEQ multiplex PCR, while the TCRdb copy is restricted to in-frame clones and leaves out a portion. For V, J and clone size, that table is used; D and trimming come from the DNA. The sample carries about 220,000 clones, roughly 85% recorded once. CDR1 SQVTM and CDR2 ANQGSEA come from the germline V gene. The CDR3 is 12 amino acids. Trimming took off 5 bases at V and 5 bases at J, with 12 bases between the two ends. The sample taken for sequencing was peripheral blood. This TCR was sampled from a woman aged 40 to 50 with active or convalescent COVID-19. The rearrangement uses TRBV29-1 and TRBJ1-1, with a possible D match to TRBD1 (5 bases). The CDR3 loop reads CSVWDLRTEAFF. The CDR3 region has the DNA TGCAGCGTTTGGGACTTACGAACTGAAGCTTTCTTT. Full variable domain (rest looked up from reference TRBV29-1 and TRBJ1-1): SAVISQKPSRDICQRGTSLTIQCQVDSQVTMMFWYRQQPGQSLTLIATANQGSEATYESGFVIDKFPISRPNLTFSTLTVSNMSPEDSSIYLCSVWDLRTEAFFGQGTRLTVV.